These 7 T cell receptor beta chains originate from one sample sequenced in a study of cytomegalovirus exposure and HLA in healthy donors. 60 Vbeta and 13 Jbeta primers were used in PCR. The protocol was immunoSEQ multiplex PCR, while the TCRdb copy is restricted to in-frame clones and leaves out a portion. This table holds about 150,000 clones, more than 75% found once. Sequencing was carried out using PBMCs. The receptors were sampled from a woman between 25 and 40 years old in good health and CMV-seronegative.

The rearrangement joins TRBV7-9 to TRBJ2-7; TRBD1 agrees at 7 bases. V gave up 5 bases and J gave up 6 bases; unmatched junction bases: 16. Germline V CDR1 and CDR2: SEHNR, FQNEAQ (reference sequence). The CDR3 contains 16 residues. Here the CDR3 DNA reads TGTGCCAGCAGCCACCCCTTGACAGGGATTACTGGCGAGCAGTACTTC. Translated, it gives CASSHPLTGITGEQYF.

This chain joins TRBV29-1 and TRBJ2-1; possible D gene TRBD1, 5 bases. V was clipped by 7 bases and J by 6 bases, with 13 bases between them. The CDR3 runs 12 residues. The germline V gene has CDR1 SQVTM and CDR2 ANQGSEA. DNA for the CDR3: TGCAGCGCCACAAGGGGCCTCAATGAGCAGTTCTTC. As protein: CSATRGLNEQFF.

J is TRBJ2-6 and V is TRBV15, with a tentative D call TRBD2 (5 bases). Germline lookup yields CDR1 LNHNV and CDR2 YYDKDF (reference sequence). The V end was cut by 0 bases, the J end by 1 base, with 7 bases between. This CDR3 has 16 residues. CDR3 nucleotides: TGTGCCACCAGCAGAGATGGAGGTTCTGGGGCCAACGTCCTGACTTTC. It translates to CATSRDGGSGANVLTF.

The chain recombines TRBV7-9 with TRBJ2-7; 7 bases line up with TRBD1. Germline values: CDR1 SEHNR, CDR2 FQNEAQ (reference sequence). The V gene end was trimmed by 5 bases and the J gene end by 1 base; junction bases not matched to a gene: 5. The CDR3 extends over 14 amino acids. This CDR3 is CASSGTGQSYEQYF. The CDR3 DNA follows: TGTGCCAGCAGCGGCACGGGACAGTCCTACGAGCAGTACTTC.

This chain joins TRBV19 and TRBJ1-3; no firm D call. The ends were cut back, 5 bases at V and 4 bases at J, with 15 bases in the middle. The CDR3 has 15 residues. The germline gives CDR1 LNHDA, CDR2 SQIVND (reference sequence). This CDR3 is CASSVGHGRGNTIYF. The CDR3 nucleotides read TGTGCCAGTAGTGTCGGGCACGGGAGAGGAAACACCATATATTTT. The full variable domain, its missing parts supplied by reference TRBV19 and TRBJ1-3, is DGGITQSPKYLFRKEGQNVTLSCEQNLNHDAMYWYRQDPGQGLRLIYYSQIVNDFQKGDIAEGYSVSREKKESFPLTVTSAQKNPTAFYLCASSVGHGRGNTIYFGEGSWLTVV.

The chain couples TRBV15 to TRBJ1-1, with D maybe TRBD1 (5 bases). The CDR3 sequence is 14 residues long. Germline CDR1 is LNHNV and CDR2 is YYDKDF (reference sequence). The V and J ends lost 4 bases and 7 bases respectively, with 16 bases between them. CDR3 protein: CATSMGPTDVEAFF. CDR3 DNA: TGTGCCACCAGCATGGGGCCGACAGATGTTGAAGCTTTCTTT.

With regard to this clone: The same CDR3 can be traced to other DNA sequences in this sample. This chain connects TRBV19 to TRBJ1-1, with TRBD1 identical over 8 bases. The CDR3 is made up of 14 amino acids. Trimming removed 3 bases from V and 2 bases from J; junction bases left unmatched: 2. Germline CDR1 and CDR2: LNHDA and SQIVND (reference sequence). The CDR3 sequence: CASSIGQGNTEAFF. Written as DNA, the CDR3 is TGTGCCAGTAGTATTGGACAGGGCAACACTGAAGCTTTCTTT.